These 29 T cell receptor beta chains were sequenced from one sample in a study of technical replicates of blood from several donors. Sequencing used immunoSEQ multiplex PCR; TCRdb keeps in-frame clones, though not all of them. The sample has about 91,000 clones, just under 95% seen once. Sequenced material: T cells isolated from PBMCs. The source is a human donor in good health.

The chain carries TRBV7-2 and TRBJ2-7; TRBD1 matches 9 bases. There are 12 residues in the CDR3. Trimming at V came to 4 bases and at J to 6 bases, leaving 1 base not matched to a gene. CDR1 and CDR2 from the germline V gene are SGHTA and FQGNSA. The CDR3 region has the DNA TGTGCCAGCAGCTGGACAGGGGCCGAGCAGTACTTC. Protein: CASSWTGAEQYF.

This sequence joins TRBV27 and TRBJ1-2, with a weak D call TRBD1 (5 bases). Germline V lookup: CDR1 MNHEY, CDR2 SMNVEV (reference sequence). This CDR3 is built from 13 residues. V lost 3 bases, J lost 8 bases, and 13 bases lay in between. CDR3 nucleotides: TGTGCCAGCAGTTTCGACAGTGCCGGGGGCTACACCTTC. Translating it yields CASSFDSAGGYTF.

The chain joins TRBV5-6 to TRBJ2-4; TRBD1 aligns across 7 bases. V was pared by 0 bases and J by 0 bases, with 12 bases of the junction left unmatched. The CDR3 is 19 residues long. Germline CDR1 SGHDT, CDR2 YYEEEE. The CDR3 DNA reads TGTGCCAGCAGCTTGGTAACCAGGGGGAGAGACCTAGCCAAAAACATTCAGTACTTC. Translated, it gives CASSLVTRGRDLAKNIQYF.

The chain has TRBV18 and TRBJ2-7; D may be TRBD2 (5 bases). Germline CDR1 reads KGHSH; CDR2 reads LQKENI. CDR3 length: 15 residues. V was cut by 4 bases and J by 3 bases, with 16 bases left in between. For the CDR3, the DNA is TGTGCCAGCTCACAAGTGACGGGGTTTAGCTACGAGCAGTACTTC. This gives the protein CASSQVTGFSYEQYF.

The J gene is TRBJ1-1, the V gene TRBV7-2, with D unresolved. The germline CDR1 and CDR2 sequences are SGHTA and FQGNSA. CDR3 size: 12 residues. Trimming pared 6 bases from V and 6 bases from J, leaving 11 bases between. CDR3 nucleotide sequence: TGTGCCAGCAGTCCCCGAGGGTCTGAAGCTTTCTTT. Translation: CASSPRGSEAFF.

V is TRBV28 and J is TRBJ2-7; 9 bases fit TRBD2. Germline V gene lookup returns CDR1 MDHEN and CDR2 SYDVKM. The junction had 7 bases not matched to a gene; V was cut back by 7 bases and J by 3 bases. This CDR3 has 14 residues. CDR3 coding DNA: TGTGCCAGCAAGTCGGGCGGGGGGGTCTACGAGCAGTACTTC. Encoded protein: CASKSGGGVYEQYF. The full variable domain, in which reference TRBV28 and TRBJ2-7 provide the parts outside the CDR3, is DVKVTQSSRYLVKRTGEKVFLECVQDMDHENMFWYRQDPGLGLRLIYFSYDVKMKEKGDIPEGYSVSREKKERFSLILESASTNQTSMYLCASKSGGGVYEQYFGPGTRLTVT.

The V gene is TRBV19, the J gene TRBJ2-2; TRBD1 matches at 7 bases. CDR3 size: 16 residues. The J segment lost 3 bases and the V segment lost 5 bases, leaving 9 bases of the junction unmatched. CDR1 is LNHDA, CDR2 SQIVND, per germline (reference sequence). The CDR3 reads CASSLLAGGYTGELFF. CDR3 DNA: TGTGCCAGTAGTCTGTTGGCAGGGGGTTACACCGGGGAGCTGTTTTTT.

This clone was observed a handful of times. The genes are TRBV19 and TRBJ1-5; 9 bases line up with TRBD1. Trimming took 7 bases from V and 7 from J; bases not matched to a gene: 17. The CDR3 covers 17 residues. CDR1 and CDR2 (germline): LNHDA, SQIVND (reference sequence). CDR3 bases: TGTGCCAGTATCACTCGGACAGGGGACTTCGGGTTCCAGCCCCAGCATTTT. It is translated as CASITRTGDFGFQPQHF. Using reference TRBV19 and TRBJ1-5 for the parts outside the CDR3, the full variable domain is DGGITQSPKYLFRKEGQNVTLSCEQNLNHDAMYWYRQDPGQGLRLIYYSQIVNDFQKGDIAEGYSVSREKKESFPLTVTSAQKNPTAFYLCASITRTGDFGFQPQHFGDGTRLSIL.

J is TRBJ2-7 and V is TRBV5-1; 9 bases match TRBD1. The CDR3 has 15 residues. Germline CDR1 reads SGHRS; CDR2 reads YFSETQ. With 0 bases clipped from V and 2 bases from J, the junction kept 3 bases outside the gene matches. The CDR3 DNA reads as TGCGCCAGCAGCTTGGAGACAGGGGGACCCTACGAGCAGTACTTC. Its translation is CASSLETGGPYEQYF.

This chain joins TRBV11-3 and TRBJ2-5, with 8 bases fitting TRBD2. CDR1 and CDR2 from the germline V gene are SGHNT and YENEEA. The CDR3 consists of 14 residues. V was pared by 4 bases and J by 2 bases, with 3 bases of the junction left unmatched. In DNA form, the CDR3 reads TGTGCCAGCAGCTCGGGCGGGGGGCAAGAGACCCAGTACTTC. Protein: CASSSGGGQETQYF.

The chain employs TRBV5-8 and TRBJ1-5; D is perhaps TRBD1 (6 bases). Germline assignment: CDR1 SGHTS and CDR2 YDEGEE. Trimming left V 3 bases short and J 3 bases short, with 10 bases between. The CDR3 has 14 amino acids. CDR3 in DNA: TGTGCCAGCAGCTCAGACAGGAACAATCAGCCCCAGCATTTT. Translating it yields CASSSDRNNQPQHF.

V usage is TRBV2 and J usage is TRBJ2-1; 11 nucleotides line up with TRBD2. The CDR3 sequence is 15 residues long. Trimming cost V 5 bases and J 3 bases; bases outside gene matches: 3. Germline loops: CDR1 SNHLY, CDR2 FYNNEI. CDR3 residues: CASSSLAGDYNEQFF. The CDR3 bases are TGTGCCAGCAGTTCACTAGCGGGGGACTACAATGAGCAGTTCTTC.

This chain's CDR3 is CASSSLGKGDYGYTF. DNA for the CDR3: TGTGCCAGCAGCTCATTGGGGAAGGGAGACTATGGCTACACCTTC. The chain combines TRBV7-9 with TRBJ1-2; D is unclear. Germline V gene lookup returns CDR1 SEHNR and CDR2 FQNEAQ (reference sequence). This CDR3 comprises 15 residues. Trimming stripped 4 bases from V and 3 bases from J, with 15 bases between.

The rearrangement joins TRBV7-6 to TRBJ1-5; D gene uncertain. V lost 0 bases to trimming and J lost 4 bases, with 7 bases between them. The CDR3 spans 14 residues. In germline, CDR1 is SGHVS, CDR2 FNYEAQ. In DNA form, the CDR3 reads TGTGCCAGCAGCTTAGCGCCGGGGAATCAGCCCCAGCATTTT. Protein sequence: CASSLAPGNQPQHF.

V usage is TRBV4-1 and J usage is TRBJ1-2; 7 bases match TRBD1. J lost 4 bases, V lost 0 bases, and 5 bases had no gene match. The V gene's germline CDR1 is MGHRA and CDR2 YSYEKL. The CDR3 is 15 amino acids. Written as DNA, the CDR3 is TGCGCCAGCAGCCAAGATACAGGGGCCTTCTATGGCTACACCTTC. It encodes CASSQDTGAFYGYTF.

This sequence joins TRBV5-5 and TRBJ1-2; possibly TRBD1 for D (6 bases). This CDR3 has 13 amino acids. In germline, CDR1 is SGHKS, CDR2 YYEKEE (reference sequence). Trimming cost V 1 base and J 4 bases, with 8 bases left between them. CDR3: CASSLFRGYGYTF. The DNA of the CDR3 is TGTGCCAGCAGCTTGTTCAGGGGCTATGGCTACACCTTC.

The V gene is TRBV28, the J gene TRBJ1-1, with 8 nucleotides matching TRBD1. This CDR3 is 15 amino acids long. Germline lookup yields CDR1 MDHEN and CDR2 SYDVKM. Germline trimming cut 7 bases from V and 4 bases from J; bases unmatched to any gene: 11. CDR3 nucleotide sequence: TGTGCCAGCACCTCTCAGGGGGCTGAGGGCACTGAAGCTTTCTTT. It yields the protein CASTSQGAEGTEAFF.

The chain is built from TRBV6-1 and TRBJ2-2, with TRBD1 identical over 9 bases. This CDR3 has 15 residues. Trimming took 10 bases from V and 6 from J; bases not matched to a gene: 12. From germline, CDR1 is MNHNS and CDR2 SASEGT. Here the CDR3 reads CATTKGQGWAGELFF. CDR3 in DNA: TGTGCCACCACGAAGGGACAGGGATGGGCCGGGGAGCTGTTTTTT.

J is TRBJ2-1 and V is TRBV29-1; TRBD2 matches 11 bases. V dropped 3 bases and J dropped 8; count of bases not matched to a gene: 15. Germline-derived CDR1 and CDR2 are SQVTM and ANQGSEA. The CDR3 sequence is 17 residues long. The CDR3 DNA reads as TGCAGCGTTGATGGTAGTCTGGTTAGCGGGGGGGCGTATGAGCAGTTCTTC. It specifies CSVDGSLVSGGAYEQFF.

This clone was picked up one time. The chain joins TRBV2 to TRBJ2-5, with 10 bases aligning to TRBD2. Germline V gene sequence: CDR1 SNHLY, CDR2 FYNNEI. V trimming: 7 bases; J trimming: 3 bases; junction bases outside the gene matches: 2. The CDR3 runs 13 residues. In DNA form, the CDR3 reads TGTGCCAGCACCCTAGCGGGGGAAGAGACCCAGTACTTC. Translating it yields CASTLAGEETQYF.

The chain uses TRBV11-3 and TRBJ2-3; 10 bases agree with TRBD2. This CDR3 region has 15 residues. The germline V gene encodes CDR1 SGHNT and CDR2 YENEEA. V shed 2 bases, J shed 2 bases, and the junction held 1 base outside the gene matches. CDR3 nucleotides: TGTGCCAGCAGCTTACTAGCGGGAGCCACAGATACGCAGTATTTT. Translated: CASSLLAGATDTQYF.

The genes are TRBV5-6 and TRBJ2-1, with 12 nucleotides matching TRBD2. The germline V gene has CDR1 SGHDT and CDR2 YYEEEE. Losses at the gene ends were 3 bases for V and 2 bases for J; bases not matched to a gene: 3. The CDR3 is made up of 16 amino acids. In DNA form, the CDR3 reads TGTGCCAGCAGCTCGGGACTAGCGGGCGCCTACAATGAGCAGTTCTTC. Translated, it gives CASSSGLAGAYNEQFF.

The rearrangement joins TRBV7-9 to TRBJ1-2; no clear D. The CDR3 is made up of 11 amino acids. V dropped 5 bases and J dropped 11 bases, with 12 bases sitting between them. Germline V gene data show CDR1 as SEHNR and CDR2 as FQNEAQ (reference sequence). The DNA for the CDR3 is TGTGCCAGCAGCGCCCCCCCACTATACACCTTC. It translates to CASSAPPLYTF.

The CDR3 reads CASRQLAGVSEQFF. CDR3 nucleotides: TGCGCCAGCAGACAACTAGCGGGAGTTAGTGAGCAGTTCTTC. The J gene is TRBJ2-1, the V gene TRBV10-2, with TRBD2 matching over 11 bases. CDR3 length: 14 amino acids. Germline trimming cut 6 bases from V and 9 bases from J; bases unmatched to any gene: 7. Germline loops: CDR1 WSHSY, CDR2 SAAADI.

The V gene is TRBV21-1, the J gene TRBJ2-1; the D segment call TRBD1 is taken from the table without a DNA check. TRBV21-1 is reported as a pseudogene. This CDR3 region has 20 residues. The CDR3 loop is CASSKALSQQGRDTFNEQFF. Here the CDR3 DNA reads TGTGCCAGCAGCAAAGCGCTAAGTCAACAGGGTAGGGATACCTTCAATGAGCAGTTCTTC.

This clone appeared once. This rearrangement joins TRBV6-4 to TRBJ1-2, with TRBD1 identical over 7 bases. V shed 3 bases, J shed 7 bases, and the junction held 14 bases outside the gene matches. This CDR3 region has 16 residues. Germline CDR1 is MRHNA and CDR2 is SNTAGT. The CDR3 spells CASSEGWQGDTGGYTF. The CDR3, as DNA: TGTGCCAGCAGTGAAGGGTGGCAGGGGGATACCGGTGGCTACACCTTC.

The J gene is TRBJ1-5, the V gene TRBV6-1, with no clear D. The germline V gene has CDR1 MNHNS and CDR2 SASEGT. This CDR3 comprises 16 residues. Trimming left V 6 bases short and J 0 bases short, with 15 bases between. In DNA, the CDR3 is TGTGCCAGCAGAGAATGGGCAGATAATAGCAATCAGCCCCAGCATTTT. Encoded protein: CASREWADNSNQPQHF.

The gene calls are TRBV25-1 and TRBJ1-1; TRBD1 agrees at 8 bases. Unmatched junction bases numbered 1, after V lost 1 base and J lost 0 bases. This CDR3 spans 15 amino acids. Germline lookup yields CDR1 MGHDK and CDR2 SYGVNS. CDR3 in amino acids: CASSESTGVNTEAFF. The CDR3 DNA is TGTGCCAGCAGTGAATCGACAGGGGTGAACACTGAAGCTTTCTTT.

V and J are TRBV9 and TRBJ2-1; D unclear. Trimming cost V 4 bases and J 9 bases, with 14 bases left between them. CDR3 length equals 13 residues. The germline V gene encodes CDR1 SGDLS and CDR2 YYNGEE. The CDR3 nucleotides read TGTGCCAGCAGCCCCCCAGGTGTGGGTGAGCAGTTCTTC. Amino acids: CASSPPGVGEQFF.